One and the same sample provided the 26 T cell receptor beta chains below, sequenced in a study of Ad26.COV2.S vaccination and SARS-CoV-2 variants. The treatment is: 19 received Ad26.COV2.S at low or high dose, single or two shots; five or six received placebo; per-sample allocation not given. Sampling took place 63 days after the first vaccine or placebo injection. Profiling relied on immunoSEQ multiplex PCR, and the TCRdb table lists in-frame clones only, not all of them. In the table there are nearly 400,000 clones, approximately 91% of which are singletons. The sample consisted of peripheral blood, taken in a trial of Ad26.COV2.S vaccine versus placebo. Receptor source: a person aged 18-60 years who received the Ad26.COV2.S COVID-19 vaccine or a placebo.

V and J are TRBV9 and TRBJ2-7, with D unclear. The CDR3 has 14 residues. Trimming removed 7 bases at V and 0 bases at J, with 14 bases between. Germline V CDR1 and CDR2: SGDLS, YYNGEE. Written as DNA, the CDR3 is TGTGCCAGCGGCGCCGGGTCGAGCTCCTACGAGCAGTACTTC. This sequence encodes CASGAGSSSYEQYF.

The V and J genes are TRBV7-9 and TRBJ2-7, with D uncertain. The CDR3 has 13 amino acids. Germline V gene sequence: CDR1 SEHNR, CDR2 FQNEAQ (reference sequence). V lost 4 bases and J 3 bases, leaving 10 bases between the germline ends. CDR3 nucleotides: TGTGCCAGCAGCTCCCACCAAGGCTACGAGCAGTACTTC. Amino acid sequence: CASSSHQGYEQYF.

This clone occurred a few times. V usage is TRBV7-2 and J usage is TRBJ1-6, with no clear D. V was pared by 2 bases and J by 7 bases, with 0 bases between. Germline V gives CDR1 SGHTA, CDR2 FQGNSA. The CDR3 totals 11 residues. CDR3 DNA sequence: TGTGCCAGCAGCTTAAATTCACCCCTCCACTTT. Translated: CASSLNSPLHF.

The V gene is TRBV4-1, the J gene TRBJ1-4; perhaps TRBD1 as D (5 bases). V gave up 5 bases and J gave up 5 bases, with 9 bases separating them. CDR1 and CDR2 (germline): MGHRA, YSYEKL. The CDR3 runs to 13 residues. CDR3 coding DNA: TGCGCCAGCAGCTCCCGACAGAATGAAAAACTGTTTTTT. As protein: CASSSRQNEKLFF.

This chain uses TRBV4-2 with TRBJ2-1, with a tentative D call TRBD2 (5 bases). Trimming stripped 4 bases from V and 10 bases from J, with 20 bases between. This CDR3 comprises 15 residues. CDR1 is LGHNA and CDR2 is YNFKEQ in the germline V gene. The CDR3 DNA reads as TGTGCCAGCAGCCGATCCGTAGGAGGCCGGGGAGAGCAGTTCTTC. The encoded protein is CASSRSVGGRGEQFF.

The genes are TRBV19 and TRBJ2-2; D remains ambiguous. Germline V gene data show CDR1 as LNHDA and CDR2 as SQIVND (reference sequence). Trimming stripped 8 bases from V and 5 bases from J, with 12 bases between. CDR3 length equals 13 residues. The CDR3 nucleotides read TGTGCCAGTTCCCCAACATTGACCGGGGAGCTGTTTTTT. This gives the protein CASSPTLTGELFF.

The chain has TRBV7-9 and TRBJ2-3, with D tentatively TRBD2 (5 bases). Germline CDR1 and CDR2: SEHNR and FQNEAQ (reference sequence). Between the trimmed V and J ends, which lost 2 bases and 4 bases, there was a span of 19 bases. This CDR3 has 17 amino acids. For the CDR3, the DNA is TGTGCCAGCAGCTTACCCCTGAACCCGGCGGGCCCAGATACGCAGTATTTT. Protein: CASSLPLNPAGPDTQYF.

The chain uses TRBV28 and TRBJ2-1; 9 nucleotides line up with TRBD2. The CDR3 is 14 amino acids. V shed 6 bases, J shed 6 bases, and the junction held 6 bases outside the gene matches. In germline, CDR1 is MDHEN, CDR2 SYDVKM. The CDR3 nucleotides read TGTGCCAGCAGACCAAGCGGGAGGATCAATGAGCAGTTCTTC. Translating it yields CASRPSGRINEQFF.

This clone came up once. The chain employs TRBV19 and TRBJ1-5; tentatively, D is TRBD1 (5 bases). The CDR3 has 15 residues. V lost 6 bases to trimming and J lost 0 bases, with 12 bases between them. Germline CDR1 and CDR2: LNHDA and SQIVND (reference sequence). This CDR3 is CASSRDGYSNQPQHF. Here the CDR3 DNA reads TGTGCCAGTAGCCGGGACGGGTATAGCAATCAGCCCCAGCATTTT.

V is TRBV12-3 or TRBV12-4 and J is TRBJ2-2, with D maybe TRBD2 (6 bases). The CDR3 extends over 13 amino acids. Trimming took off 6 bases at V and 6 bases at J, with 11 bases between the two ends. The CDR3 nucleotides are TGTGCCAGCAGCCAGACTAGATCCGGGGAGCTGTTTTTT. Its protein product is CASSQTRSGELFF.

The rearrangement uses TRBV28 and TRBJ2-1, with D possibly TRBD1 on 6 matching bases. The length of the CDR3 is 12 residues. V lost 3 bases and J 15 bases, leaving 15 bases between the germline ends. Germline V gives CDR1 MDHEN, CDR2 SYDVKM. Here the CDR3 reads CASSFRDTQWFF. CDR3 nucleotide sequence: TGTGCCAGCAGTTTCCGGGACACTCAGTGGTTCTTC. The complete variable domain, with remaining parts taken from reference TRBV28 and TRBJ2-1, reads DVKVTQSSRYLVKRTGEKVFLECVQDMDHENMFWYRQDPGLGLRLIYFSYDVKMKEKGDIPEGYSVSREKKERFSLILESASTNQTSMYLCASSFRDTQWFFGPGTRLTVL.

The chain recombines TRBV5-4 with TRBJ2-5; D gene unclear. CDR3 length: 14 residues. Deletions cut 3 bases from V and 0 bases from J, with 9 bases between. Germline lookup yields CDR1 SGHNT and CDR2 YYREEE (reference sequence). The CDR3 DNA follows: TGTGCCAGCAGCTCAGAGGAGAACCAAGAGACCCAGTACTTC. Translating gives CASSSEENQETQYF.

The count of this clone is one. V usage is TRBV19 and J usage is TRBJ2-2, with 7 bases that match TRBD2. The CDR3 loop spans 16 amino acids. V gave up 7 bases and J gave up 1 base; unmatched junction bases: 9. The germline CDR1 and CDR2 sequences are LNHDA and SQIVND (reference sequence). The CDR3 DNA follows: TGTGCCAGTAAAATAGTCGGCGGGGGGAACACCGGGGAGCTGTTTTTT. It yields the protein CASKIVGGGNTGELFF.

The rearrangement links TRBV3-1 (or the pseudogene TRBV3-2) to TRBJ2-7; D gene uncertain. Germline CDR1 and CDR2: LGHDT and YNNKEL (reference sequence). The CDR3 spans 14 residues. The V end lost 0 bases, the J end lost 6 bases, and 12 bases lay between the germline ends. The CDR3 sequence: CASSQEVIPLEQYF. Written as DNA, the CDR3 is TGTGCCAGCAGCCAAGAAGTGATCCCCCTCGAGCAGTACTTC.

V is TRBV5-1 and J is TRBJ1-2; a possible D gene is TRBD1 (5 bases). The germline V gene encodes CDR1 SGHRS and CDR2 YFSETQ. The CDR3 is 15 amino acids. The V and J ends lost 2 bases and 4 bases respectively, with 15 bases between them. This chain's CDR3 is CASSLSGPLGYGYTF. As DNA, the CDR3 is TGCGCCAGCAGCTTATCAGGGCCCCTCGGCTATGGCTACACCTTC.

The CDR3 region has the DNA TGTGCCAGCAGTGAACGGTCCGGTAGAACAGATACGCAGTATTTT. It translates to CASSERSGRTDTQYF. V is TRBV25-1 and J is TRBJ2-3; no definite D call. The V gene lost 2 bases and the J gene lost 3 bases, with 12 bases spanning the gap. Germline V gives CDR1 MGHDK, CDR2 SYGVNS. The CDR3 has 15 residues.

CDR3 amino acids: CASSFGTSGTRKTQYF. CDR3 coding DNA: TGTGCCAGCAGCTTTGGGACTAGCGGGACCCGGAAGACCCAGTACTTC. The V call is TRBV11-2, the J call TRBJ2-5; 13 positions match TRBD2. Germline V lookup: CDR1 SGHAT, CDR2 FQNNGV. V shed 3 bases and J 6 bases; nucleotides not matched to a gene: 7. The CDR3 has 16 amino acids.

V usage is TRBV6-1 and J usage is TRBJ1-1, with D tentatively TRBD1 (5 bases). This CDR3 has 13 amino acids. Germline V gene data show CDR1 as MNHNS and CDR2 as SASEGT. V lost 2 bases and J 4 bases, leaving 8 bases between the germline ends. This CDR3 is CASSERQGTEAFF. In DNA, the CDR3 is TGTGCCAGCAGTGAAAGGCAGGGCACTGAAGCTTTCTTT.

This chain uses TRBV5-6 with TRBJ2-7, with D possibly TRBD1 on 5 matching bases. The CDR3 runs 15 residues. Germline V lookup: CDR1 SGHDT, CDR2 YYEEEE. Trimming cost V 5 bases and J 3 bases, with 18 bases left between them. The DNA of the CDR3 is TGTGCCAGCAGTTCCCGTCGGGCAGGGAACTACGAGCAGTACTTC. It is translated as CASSSRRAGNYEQYF.

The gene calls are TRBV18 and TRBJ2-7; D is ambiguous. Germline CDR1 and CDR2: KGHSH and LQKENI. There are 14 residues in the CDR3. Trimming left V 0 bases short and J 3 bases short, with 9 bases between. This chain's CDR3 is CASSPPKWSYEQYF. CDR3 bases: TGTGCCAGCTCACCACCAAAGTGGAGCTACGAGCAGTACTTC.

CDR3 amino acids: CASSTGLSSYEQYF. The DNA of the CDR3 is TGTGCCAGCAGCACGGGACTATCCTCCTACGAGCAGTACTTC. The chain employs TRBV7-7 and TRBJ2-7; 7 nucleotides line up with TRBD2. This CDR3 spans 14 amino acids. The trim removed 5 bases at V and 0 bases at J, leaving 4 bases unmatched. Per germline, CDR1 SSHAT and CDR2 FNYEAQ (reference sequence). Combining the CDR3 with reference TRBV7-7 and TRBJ2-7 gives the whole variable domain GAGVSQSPRYKVTKRGQDVTLRCDPISSHATLYWYQQALGQGPEFLTYFNYEAQPDKSGLPSDRFSAERPEGSISTLTIQRTEQRDSAMYRCASSTGLSSYEQYFGPGTRLTVT.

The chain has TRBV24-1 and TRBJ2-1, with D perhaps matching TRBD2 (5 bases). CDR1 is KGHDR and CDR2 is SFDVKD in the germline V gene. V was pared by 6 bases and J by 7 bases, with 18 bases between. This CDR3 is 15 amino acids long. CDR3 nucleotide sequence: TGTGCCACCAGTAAACTAGATCCCCTGGGGAATGAGCAGTTCTTC. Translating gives CATSKLDPLGNEQFF.

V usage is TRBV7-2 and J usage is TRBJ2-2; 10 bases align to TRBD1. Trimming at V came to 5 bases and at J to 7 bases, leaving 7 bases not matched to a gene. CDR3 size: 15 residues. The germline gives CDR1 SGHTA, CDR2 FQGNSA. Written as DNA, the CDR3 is TGTGCCAGCAGCCGGGACAGGGGTCGTGGCGGGGAGCTGTTTTTT. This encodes CASSRDRGRGGELFF.

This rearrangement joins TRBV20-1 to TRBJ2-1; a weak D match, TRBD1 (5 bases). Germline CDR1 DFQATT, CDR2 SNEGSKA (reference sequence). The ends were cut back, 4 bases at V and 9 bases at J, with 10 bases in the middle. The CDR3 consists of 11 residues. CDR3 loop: CSAIGHGEQFF. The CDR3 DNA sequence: TGCAGTGCTATCGGACATGGTGAGCAGTTCTTC.

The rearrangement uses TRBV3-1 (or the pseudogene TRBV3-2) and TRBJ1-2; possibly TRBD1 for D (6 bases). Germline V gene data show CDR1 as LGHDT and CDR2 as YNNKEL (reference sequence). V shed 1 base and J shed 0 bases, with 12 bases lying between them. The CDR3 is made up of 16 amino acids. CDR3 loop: CASSQVLRTANYGYTF. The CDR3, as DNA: TGTGCCAGCAGCCAAGTCCTCCGGACAGCTAACTATGGCTACACCTTC.

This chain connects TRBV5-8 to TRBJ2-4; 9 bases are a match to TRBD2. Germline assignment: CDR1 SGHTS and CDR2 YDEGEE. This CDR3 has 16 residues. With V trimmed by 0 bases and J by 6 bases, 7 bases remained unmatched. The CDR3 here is CASSLAWGSGRNIQYF. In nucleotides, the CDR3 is TGTGCCAGCAGCTTGGCCTGGGGTAGCGGGAGAAACATTCAGTACTTC. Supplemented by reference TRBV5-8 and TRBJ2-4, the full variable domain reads EAGVTQSPTHLIKTRGQQATLRCSPISGHTSVYWYQQALGLGLQFLLWYDEGEERNRGNFPPRFSGRQFPNYSSELNVNALELEDSALYLCASSLAWGSGRNIQYFGAGTRLSVL.